These 10 T cell receptor beta chains came from one sample sequenced in a study of blood T cell repertoires in COVID-19. The table came from immunoSEQ multiplex PCR; TCRdb's copy has only in-frame clones and leaves some out. The data show some 300,000 clones, roughly nine tenths seen once. The sequenced sample was PBMCs or T cells enriched from blood (not recorded which). These receptors were taken from a woman aged 40-49 years who had recovered from COVID-19.

CDR3 region: CASSSTGVRYYGYTF. The DNA of the CDR3 is TGTGCCAGCAGTTCCACGGGGGTGCGGTACTATGGCTACACCTTC. V gene TRBV6-5 combines with J gene TRBJ1-2, with TRBD1 as a possible D gene (5 bases). With 4 bases removed from V and 3 bases from J, the gap between germline ends came to 15 bases. Germline V CDR1 and CDR2: MNHEY, SVGAGI. This CDR3 has 15 amino acids.

The J gene is TRBJ1-3, the V gene TRBV30; D may be TRBD1 (5 bases). With 5 bases removed from V and 1 base from J, the gap between germline ends came to 9 bases. The germline V gene encodes CDR1 GTSNPN and CDR2 SVGIG (reference sequence). There are 13 residues in the CDR3. The CDR3: CAWDGGSGNTIYF. CDR3 bases: TGTGCCTGGGACGGGGGTTCTGGAAACACCATATATTTT.

The J gene is TRBJ1-1, the V gene TRBV3-1 (or the pseudogene TRBV3-2); D is unresolved. This CDR3 region has 12 residues. V was cut by 1 base and J by 12 bases, with 12 bases left in between. Germline V gene sequence: CDR1 LGHDT, CDR2 YNNKEL (reference sequence). The chain's CDR3 is CASSQVLRETFF. The CDR3 nucleotides are TGTGCCAGCAGCCAAGTTTTGCGGGAAACTTTCTTT.

This chain links TRBV5-4 with TRBJ1-1; 7 bases map to TRBD1. With 7 bases clipped from V and 5 bases from J, the junction kept 11 bases outside the gene matches. CDR3 size: 14 residues. Germline V lookup: CDR1 SGHNT, CDR2 YYREEE (reference sequence). The CDR3 coding sequence is TGTGCCAGCCGACGTCAGGGGGAGAGGACTGAAGCTTTCTTT. Amino acids: CASRRQGERTEAFF.

CDR3 sequence reads: CAVHTRGQGFYEQYF. CDR3 coding DNA: TGTGCCGTCCACACCCGGGGACAGGGGTTCTACGAGCAGTACTTC. V is TRBV6-5 and J is TRBJ2-7; 10 bases map to TRBD1. This CDR3 contains 15 residues. Germline V gene lookup returns CDR1 MNHEY and CDR2 SVGAGI. J gave up 3 bases and V 11 bases, and 13 bases lay outside the gene matches.

V gene TRBV11-3 combines with J gene TRBJ2-1, with 10 bases identical to TRBD2. Trimming cost V 0 bases and J 7 bases; bases outside gene matches: 3. CDR1 and CDR2 (germline): SGHNT, YENEEA. This CDR3 contains 15 residues. Here the CDR3 DNA reads TGTGCCAGCAGCTTAGAAGCGGGGGGGCGGAATGAGCAGTTCTTC. Its protein product is CASSLEAGGRNEQFF.

This clone was seen once. V usage is TRBV5-1 and J usage is TRBJ2-1, with 9 bases aligning to TRBD2. This CDR3 has 15 amino acids. Trimming at V came to 0 bases and at J to 9 bases, leaving 7 bases not matched to a gene. Germline loops: CDR1 SGHRS, CDR2 YFSETQ. CDR3 coding DNA: TGCGCCAGCAGCTTGGTTCGGCGGGAGGGCCCTGAGCAGTTCTTC. Its protein product is CASSLVRREGPEQFF. Filled out from reference TRBV5-1 and TRBJ2-1, the complete variable domain reads KAGVTQTPRYLIKTRGQQVTLSCSPISGHRSVSWYQQTPGQGLQFLFEYFSETQRNKGNFPGRFSGRQFSNSRSEMNVSTLELGDSALYLCASSLVRREGPEQFFGPGTRLTVL.

The chain employs TRBV27 and TRBJ1-1, with D possibly being TRBD1 (5 bases). Trimming removed 0 bases at V and 0 bases at J, with 17 bases between. The CDR3 is 18 residues long. Germline assignment: CDR1 MNHEY and CDR2 SMNVEV (reference sequence). The CDR3 sequence is CASSLSGVRQSMNTEAFF. Written as DNA, the CDR3 is TGTGCCAGCAGTTTATCGGGCGTACGACAGAGCATGAACACTGAAGCTTTCTTT.

The CDR3, as DNA: TGCGCCAGCAGCTTTGGAACAGGGGACATCTACTACGAGCAGTACTTC. Encoded protein: CASSFGTGDIYYEQYF. This chain joins TRBV5-1 and TRBJ2-7, with 7 positions matching TRBD1. J lost 3 bases, V lost 2 bases, and 11 bases had no gene match. The germline V gene has CDR1 SGHRS and CDR2 YFSETQ. The CDR3 spans 16 residues.

The genes are TRBV7-2 and TRBJ2-1; 8 bases line up with TRBD2. The CDR3 totals 15 residues. V lost 5 bases to trimming and J lost 4 bases; unmatched junction nucleotides: 7. Germline V gives CDR1 SGHTA, CDR2 FQGNSA. CDR3 bases: TGTGCCAGCAGCGAGGGGCCTAGCGGGTACAATGAGCAGTTCTTC. This translates into CASSEGPSGYNEQFF.